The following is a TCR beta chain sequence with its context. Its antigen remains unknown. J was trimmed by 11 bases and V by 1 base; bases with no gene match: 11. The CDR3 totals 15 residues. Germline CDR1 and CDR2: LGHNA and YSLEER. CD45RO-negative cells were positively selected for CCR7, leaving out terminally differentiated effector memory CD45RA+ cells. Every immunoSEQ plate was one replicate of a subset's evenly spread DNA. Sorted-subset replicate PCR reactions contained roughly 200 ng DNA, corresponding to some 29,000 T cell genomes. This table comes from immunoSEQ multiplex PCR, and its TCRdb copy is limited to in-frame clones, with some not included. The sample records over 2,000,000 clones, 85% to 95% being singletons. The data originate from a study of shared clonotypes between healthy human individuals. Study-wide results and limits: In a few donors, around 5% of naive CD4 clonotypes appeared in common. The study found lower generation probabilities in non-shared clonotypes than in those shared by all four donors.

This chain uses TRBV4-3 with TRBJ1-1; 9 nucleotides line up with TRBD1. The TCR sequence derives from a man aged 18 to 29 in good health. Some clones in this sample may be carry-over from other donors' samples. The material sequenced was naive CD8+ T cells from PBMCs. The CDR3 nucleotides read TGCGCCAGCAGCCAAGGGACAGGGGCCCGACAGAGGGCTTTCTTT. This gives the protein CASSQGTGARQRAFF.